One sample yielded the 9 T cell receptor beta chains listed below, sequenced in a study of T cell repertoires in cytomegalovirus infection. One entry per CDR3 protein results from TCRdb running MiXCR on the reads. The repertoire holds 310,000 or so distinct CDR3 sequences, with more than 20% as singletons. For these receptors, no antigen is known. The sequencing used cultured PBMCs, collected from culture after CMV antigen stimulation. Receptor source: a human donor in good health (CMV status not recorded). Some clones in this sample may be carry-over from other donors' samples.

This chain links TRBV9 with TRBJ2-3; D possibly corresponds to TRBD2 (6 bases). The CDR3 is 17 amino acids. From germline, CDR1 is SGDLS and CDR2 YYNGEE. The V gene lost 3 bases and the J gene lost 2 bases, with 19 bases spanning the gap. CDR3 bases: TGTGCCAGCAGCGGACGGTCGGGGGAGGACTACACAGATACGCAGTATTTT. Its translation is CASSGRSGEDYTDTQYF.

This chain connects TRBV2 to TRBJ2-7; the D is unclear. CDR1 and CDR2 from the germline V gene are SNHLY and FYNNEI. There are 14 residues in the CDR3. V was cut by 4 bases and J by 3 bases, with 13 bases left in between. The CDR3 sequence: CASSGRLAYYEQYV. CDR3 coding DNA: TGTGCCAGCAGTGGACGACTCGCGTACTACGAGCAGTACGTC.

This clonotype showed up just a few times. The chain joins TRBV28 to TRBJ2-5, with D maybe TRBD2 (6 bases). Looked up from germline, CDR1 is MDHEN and CDR2 is SYDVKM. This CDR3 region has 12 residues. V lost 11 bases and J 9 bases, leaving 19 bases between the germline ends. The CDR3 sequence is CASGLTALAQYF. The CDR3 nucleotides read TGTGCCTCGGGACTCACCGCGTTGGCCCAGTACTTC. The full variable domain, rest sourced from reference TRBV28 and TRBJ2-5, is DVKVTQSSRYLVKRTGEKVFLECVQDMDHENMFWYRQDPGLGLRLIYFSYDVKMKEKGDIPEGYSVSREKKERFSLILESASTNQTSMYLCASGLTALAQYFGPGTRLLVL.

The V gene is TRBV28, the J gene TRBJ2-1; 8 bases align to TRBD1. The CDR3 consists of 15 residues. In germline, CDR1 is MDHEN, CDR2 SYDVKM. V trimming: 6 bases; J trimming: 5 bases; junction bases outside the gene matches: 9. CDR3 DNA: TGTGCCAGCAGACCGTACTGGGACAGGAACAATGAGCAGTTCTTC. Translating it yields CASRPYWDRNNEQFF.

The chain combines TRBV10-3 with TRBJ2-1, with 9 positions matching TRBD1. This CDR3 is built from 14 residues. V shed 4 bases and J 9 bases; nucleotides not matched to a gene: 7. CDR1 ENHRY and CDR2 SYGVKD come from the germline V gene. The CDR3 DNA sequence: TGTGCCATCAGTGGGGGACAGGGTTACGGTGAGCAGTTCTTC. It yields the protein CAISGGQGYGEQFF.

The CDR3 loop reads CASSLAPAAYYEQYV. CDR3 nucleotides: TGTGCCAGCAGCTTAGCGCCGGCAGCCTACTACGAGCAGTACGTC. The J gene is TRBJ2-7, the V gene TRBV7-9; D not resolved. CDR3 length: 15 residues. CDR1 is SEHNR, CDR2 FQNEAQ, per germline (reference sequence). Trimming stripped 0 bases from V and 3 bases from J, with 12 bases between.

This clonotype has just a few counts. The CDR3 DNA reads TGCAGTGCTAGAGAGGGGGGTAATGAAAAACTGTTTTTT. This codes for CSAREGGNEKLFF. The rearrangement joins TRBV20-1 to TRBJ1-4, with D possibly matching TRBD1 (5 bases). Germline V gives CDR1 DFQATT, CDR2 SNEGSKA (reference sequence). V was clipped by 0 bases and J by 4 bases, with 6 bases between them. The CDR3 is 13 residues long.

This clonotype is a singleton in its sample. The rearrangement links TRBV28 to TRBJ2-1; 9 bases are shared with TRBD2. The J segment lost 3 bases and the V segment lost 2 bases, leaving 5 bases of the junction unmatched. The CDR3 sequence is 16 residues long. The germline gives CDR1 MDHEN, CDR2 SYDVKM. The CDR3 protein is CASSLITSGLYNEQFF. In nucleotides, the CDR3 is TGTGCCAGCAGTTTAATTACTAGCGGGCTCTACAATGAGCAGTTCTTC.

A few counts support this clonotype. The rearrangement uses TRBV6-5 and TRBJ1-3; D perhaps matches TRBD1 (5 bases). The CDR3 sequence is 15 residues long. V lost 2 bases and J 3 bases, leaving 11 bases between the germline ends. Germline V lookup: CDR1 MNHEY, CDR2 SVGAGI. The CDR3 loop reads CASSYRPGIGNTIYF. The CDR3 DNA is TGTGCCAGCAGTTACCGTCCAGGGATTGGAAACACCATATATTTT.